Below, one T cell receptor beta chain is given with its context. Its recognized antigen is unknown. No much larger clonotype is one base removed from it; base qualities were not supplied. This sample was taken from a study of chemoradiotherapy in HPV16-positive cancers (dated by TCRdb to 2022 to 2024). Looking at the study overall: Candidate HPV-specific T-cell clones and common TCR motifs were defined by functional T-cell assays performed on cells from two HPV16-positive patients. The study asked whether T-cell immunity to the HPV oncoproteins E6 and E7 changes during chemoradiotherapy and whether this immunity affects survival. Next, the candidate HPV-specific TCRs and motifs were followed in TCR repertoires from fewer than 100 patients with HPV-related cancers.

Repertoires were sampled multiple times during chemoradiotherapy, which allowed clonal expansion in the tumor microenvironment to be followed. The germline V gene supplies CDR1 SGHRS and CDR2 YFSETQ. Deletion took 1 base off V and 3 bases off J, with a span of 5 bases between the germline ends. From the cysteine up to the phenylalanine, the CDR3 has a length of 13 residues. Only the CDR3 DNA is retained, 39 bases long and in frame from the first base. Results and caveats for the whole study, not just this receptor: Expansion of candidate HPV-specific clones and E7-related TCR motifs was observed in the tumor microenvironment during treatment, whereas no such expansion was observed for non-HPV-specific T cells. In HPV16-positive patients, expansion of HPV-responsive T cells during chemoradiotherapy was found to be associated with improved recurrence-free survival. The functional definition of HPV-specific T cells came from only a couple of HPV16-positive patients, and the survival association was reported for HPV16-positive patients.

Libraries were constructed by the immunoSEQ multiplex PCR assay. TCRdb holds this immuneACCESS table with in-frame rearrangements only. Some clones are missing; in checked studies, unresolved V genes explain under half, and the rest has no known cause. The sample table lists tens of thousands of clones, about 90% of them with a count of one. The ten largest clones take up 4% to 4.5% of the sample. The sequence links TRBV5-1 to TRBJ1-5; no D gene can be assigned with confidence. Specimen: blood, collected from a patient who underwent chemoradiotherapy. The TCR comes from a human donor with HPV-associated anogenital cancer. The CDR3 protein is CASSLIPNQPQHF. The sequence in DNA is TGCGCCAGCAGCTTGATCCCCAATCAGCCCCAGCATTTT.